The entry below describes one TCR beta chain. The target antigen is unknown. This sample is part of a study of T cell clones after liver transplantation. Study outcomes and limitations: A significant post-transplant drop in circulating graft-donor-reactive CD4 TCRbeta sequences occurred in most of the 8 subjects. A larger donor-reactive than third-party decline suggested partial antigen-specific deletion.

Method: immunoSEQ multiplex PCR; TCRdb's copy keeps in-frame clones and lacks some. This table has 75,000 to 95,000 clones, 84% appearing once. The V gene lost 2 bases and the J gene lost 2 bases, with 10 bases spanning the gap. Germline V gene lookup returns CDR1 MNHEY and CDR2 SVGAGI. The CDR3 is 14 amino acids. The chain combines TRBV6-5 with TRBJ2-7; D is ambiguous. This sequence originates from a human patient who received a liver transplant. Some T cells could come from the graft donor. This specimen was CD4+ T cells from blood, taken 48 months after liver transplant. The CDR3 nucleotides read TGTGCCAGCAGTTACGGTACCGGTACCTACGAGCAGTACTTC. It is translated as CASSYGTGTYEQYF.